This T cell receptor beta chain was retrieved from a study of blood T cell repertoires in COVID-19. Assay used: immunoSEQ multiplex PCR; TCRdb lists only in-frame clones, some missing. The sample holds roughly 65,000 clones, roughly three quarters seen once. V shed 5 bases and J 0 bases; nucleotides not matched to a gene: 7. CDR3 size: 16 residues. Germline-derived CDR1 and CDR2 are LNHDA and SQIVND (reference sequence). The sequence was obtained from a man at least 80 years old with acute or convalescent COVID-19. Sequenced: peripheral blood. This rearrangement joins TRBV19 to TRBJ1-3, with 7 bases matching TRBD1. The CDR3 region is CASSPQGVLSGNTIYF. CDR3 coding DNA: TGTGCCAGTAGTCCTCAGGGGGTCCTCTCTGGAAACACCATATATTTT. Drawing the rest from reference TRBV19 and TRBJ1-3, the complete variable domain is DGGITQSPKYLFRKEGQNVTLSCEQNLNHDAMYWYRQDPGQGLRLIYYSQIVNDFQKGDIAEGYSVSREKKESFPLTVTSAQKNPTAFYLCASSPQGVLSGNTIYFGEGSWLTVV.